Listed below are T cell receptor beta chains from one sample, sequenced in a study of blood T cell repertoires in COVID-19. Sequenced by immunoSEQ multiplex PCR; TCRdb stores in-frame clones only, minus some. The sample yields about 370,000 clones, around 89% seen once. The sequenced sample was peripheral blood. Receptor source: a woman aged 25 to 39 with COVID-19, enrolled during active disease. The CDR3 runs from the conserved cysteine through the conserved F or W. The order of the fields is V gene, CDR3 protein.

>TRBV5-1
CASAPTGRDGGYTF
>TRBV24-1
CATSGTRVSEQFF
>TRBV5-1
CASSLRQMNTEAFF
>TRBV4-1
CASSQPVGHSRGYTF
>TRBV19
CASTPGGGQGTYEQYF
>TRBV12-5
CASGLTGYNEQFF
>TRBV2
CASSSGQGGGQPQHF
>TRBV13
CASRSVGTADTGELFF
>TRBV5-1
CASSLTGVGDEAFF
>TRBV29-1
CSVAPFEGNAYNEQFF
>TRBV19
CASSVLAGASADTQYF
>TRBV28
CASSFGGGIGALETQYF
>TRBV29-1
CSVERFGTGGSYTF
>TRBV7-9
CASSLMGGGGELFF
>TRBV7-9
CASRALGDRANYGYTF
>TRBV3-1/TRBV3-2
CASSQRTAYNEQFF
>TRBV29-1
CSVEEGTGREAFF
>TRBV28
CASSPQTGLAGRQSLYEQFF
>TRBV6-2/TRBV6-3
CASSYAFDIFGTSDYGYTF
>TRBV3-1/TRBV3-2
CASRHKAGLHEEQFF
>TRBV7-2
CASSPLTSGYNEQFF
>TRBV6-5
CASRSWTGYGYTF
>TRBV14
CASSQPDRYTEAFF
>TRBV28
CASSLDRGAPGMDTQYF
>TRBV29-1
CSVAPTRGSGGYTF
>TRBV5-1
CASSFRGPQNTEAFF
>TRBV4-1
CASSQGLVSSDRRTEAFF